The TCR beta chain under discussion was sequenced for a study of Ad26.COV2.S vaccination and SARS-CoV-2 variants. In the study overall: Ad26.COV2.S given intramuscularly, once or twice 56 days apart. Findings and limits, study-wide: Post-vaccination spike-specific CD8+ and CD4+ T cell responses reportedly had substantial breadth. Total T cell responses may have been underestimated by the TCR breadth and depth analyses. While placebo recipients had lower spike-specific TCR breadth, vaccine recipients had more.

This clone has a single count. The target antigen is unknown. Compared with germline, one end of the junction differs, possibly owing to a read error. Indicated treatment: some 19 received Ad26.COV2.S at low or high dose, single or two shots; about 5 received placebo; per-sample allocation not given. Specimens were obtained on day 63 following the first vaccine or placebo injection. The CDR3 is 14 amino acids. Germline V gene lookup returns CDR1 MNHEY and CDR2 SVGEGT. Some clones are missing from TCRdb's copy, which holds only in-frame ones; the method was immunoSEQ multiplex PCR. The data show around 250,000 clones, with roughly 87% seen just once and 2.5% to 3.5% held by the top ten.

The source material was peripheral blood, sampled in a trial of Ad26.COV2.S vaccine versus placebo. V usage is TRBV6-2 or TRBV6-3 and J usage is TRBJ2-3; TRBD2 agrees at 13 bases. The sequence was collected from a person between 18 and 65 years old who received the Ad26.COV2.S COVID-19 vaccine or a placebo. This chain's CDR3 is CASSPPPTSGGPEW. In DNA form, the CDR3 reads TGTGCCAGCAGTCCCCCCCCGACTAGCGGGGGGCCCGAGTGG.